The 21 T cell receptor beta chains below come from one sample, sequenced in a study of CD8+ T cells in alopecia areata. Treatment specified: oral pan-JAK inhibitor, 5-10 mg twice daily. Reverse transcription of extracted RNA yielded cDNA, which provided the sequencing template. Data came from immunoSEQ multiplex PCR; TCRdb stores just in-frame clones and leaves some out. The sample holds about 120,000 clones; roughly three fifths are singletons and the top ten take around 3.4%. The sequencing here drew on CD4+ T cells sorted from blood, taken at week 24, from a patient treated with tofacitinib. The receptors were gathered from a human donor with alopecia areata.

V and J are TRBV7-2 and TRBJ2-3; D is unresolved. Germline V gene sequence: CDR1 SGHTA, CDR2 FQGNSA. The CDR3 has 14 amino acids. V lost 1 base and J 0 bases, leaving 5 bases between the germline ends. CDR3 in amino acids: CASSLVSSTDTQYF. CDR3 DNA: TGTGCCAGCAGCTTAGTCTCTAGCACAGATACGCAGTATTTT.

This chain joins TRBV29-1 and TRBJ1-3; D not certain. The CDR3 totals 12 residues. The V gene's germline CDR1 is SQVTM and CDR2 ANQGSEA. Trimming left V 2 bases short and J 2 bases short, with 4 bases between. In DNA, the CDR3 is TGCAGCGTTGAAACCCCTGGAAACACCATATATTTT. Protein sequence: CSVETPGNTIYF.

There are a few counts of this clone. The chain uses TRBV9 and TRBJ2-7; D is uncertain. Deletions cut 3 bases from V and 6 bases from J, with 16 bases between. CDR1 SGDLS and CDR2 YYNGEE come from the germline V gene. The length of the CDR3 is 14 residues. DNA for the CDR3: TGTGCCAGCAGCGCCCGAGCCGAGAGGAGCGAGCAGTACTTC. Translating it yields CASSARAERSEQYF.

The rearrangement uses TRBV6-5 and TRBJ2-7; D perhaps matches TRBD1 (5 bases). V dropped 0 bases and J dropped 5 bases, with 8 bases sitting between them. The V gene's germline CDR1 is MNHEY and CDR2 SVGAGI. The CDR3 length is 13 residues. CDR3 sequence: CASSYSGLDEQYF. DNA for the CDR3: TGTGCCAGCAGTTACTCGGGGCTCGACGAGCAGTACTTC.

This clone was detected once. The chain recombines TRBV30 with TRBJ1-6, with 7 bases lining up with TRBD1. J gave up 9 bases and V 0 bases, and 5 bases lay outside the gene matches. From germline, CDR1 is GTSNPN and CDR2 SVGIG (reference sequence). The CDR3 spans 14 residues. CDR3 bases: TGTGCCTGGAGTGTAGGGACAGTCGGTTCACCCCTCCACTTT. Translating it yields CAWSVGTVGSPLHF. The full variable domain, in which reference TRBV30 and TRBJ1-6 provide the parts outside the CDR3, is SQTIHQWPATLVQPVGSPLSLECTVEGTSNPNLYWYRQAAGRGLQLLFYSVGIGQISSEVPQNLSASRPQDRQFILSSKKLLLSDSGFYLCAWSVGTVGSPLHFGNGTRLTVT.

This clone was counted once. The CDR3 spells CASSNGQYSPLHF. CDR3 DNA: TGTGCCAGCAGCAACGGACAGTATTCACCCCTCCACTTT. V and J are TRBV14 and TRBJ1-6; D might be TRBD1 (6 bases). The CDR3 consists of 13 residues. Looked up from germline, CDR1 is SGHDN and CDR2 is FVKESK. The ends were cut back, 5 bases at V and 8 bases at J, with 10 bases in the middle.

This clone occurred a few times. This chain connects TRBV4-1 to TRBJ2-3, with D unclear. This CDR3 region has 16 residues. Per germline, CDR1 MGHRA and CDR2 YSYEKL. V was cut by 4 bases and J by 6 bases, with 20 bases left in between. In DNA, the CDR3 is TGCGCCAGCAGCCCCCCACGCGGAGTGCCAAGGGATACGCAGTATTTT. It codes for CASSPPRGVPRDTQYF.

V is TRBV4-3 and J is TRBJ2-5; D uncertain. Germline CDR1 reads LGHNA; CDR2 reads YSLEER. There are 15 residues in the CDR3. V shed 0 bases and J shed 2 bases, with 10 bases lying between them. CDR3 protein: CASSQDKRRQETQYF. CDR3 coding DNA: TGCGCCAGCAGCCAAGATAAGCGCAGACAAGAGACCCAGTACTTC.

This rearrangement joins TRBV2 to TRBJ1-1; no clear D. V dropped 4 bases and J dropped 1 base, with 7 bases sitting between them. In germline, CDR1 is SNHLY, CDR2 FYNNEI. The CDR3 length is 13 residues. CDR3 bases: TGTGCCAGCAGTGTAGCGGGGAACACTGAAGCTTTCTTT. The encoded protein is CASSVAGNTEAFF. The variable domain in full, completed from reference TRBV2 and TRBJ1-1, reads EPEVTQTPSHQVTQMGQEVILRCVPISNHLYFYWYRQILGQKVEFLVSFYNNEISEKSEIFDDQFSVERPDGSNFTLKIRSTKLEDSAMYFCASSVAGNTEAFFGQGTRLTVV.

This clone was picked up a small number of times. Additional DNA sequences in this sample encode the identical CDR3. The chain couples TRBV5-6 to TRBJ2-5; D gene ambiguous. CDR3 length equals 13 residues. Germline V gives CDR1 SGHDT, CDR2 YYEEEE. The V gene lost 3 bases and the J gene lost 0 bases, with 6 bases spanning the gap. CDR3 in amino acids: CASSSQNQETQYF. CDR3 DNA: TGTGCCAGCAGCTCCCAGAACCAAGAGACCCAGTACTTC.

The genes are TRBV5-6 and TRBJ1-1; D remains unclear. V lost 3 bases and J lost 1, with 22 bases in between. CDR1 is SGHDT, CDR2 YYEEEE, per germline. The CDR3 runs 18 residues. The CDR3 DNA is TGTGCCAGCAGCTATAGACGGGAAGTCGCTCTGGGGAACACTGAAGCTTTCTTT. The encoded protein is CASSYRREVALGNTEAFF. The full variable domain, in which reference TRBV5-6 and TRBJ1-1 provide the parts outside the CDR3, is DAGVTQSPTHLIKTRGQQVTLRCSPKSGHDTVSWYQQALGQGPQFIFQYYEEEERQRGNFPDRFSGHQFPNYSSELNVNALLLGDSALYLCASSYRREVALGNTEAFFGQGTRLTVV.

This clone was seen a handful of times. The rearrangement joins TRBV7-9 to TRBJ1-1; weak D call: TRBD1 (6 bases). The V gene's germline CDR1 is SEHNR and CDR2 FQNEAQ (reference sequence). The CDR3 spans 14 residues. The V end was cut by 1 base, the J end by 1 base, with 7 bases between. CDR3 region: CASSLEGGNTEAFF. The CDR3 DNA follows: TGTGCCAGCAGCTTAGAAGGGGGGAACACTGAAGCTTTCTTT.

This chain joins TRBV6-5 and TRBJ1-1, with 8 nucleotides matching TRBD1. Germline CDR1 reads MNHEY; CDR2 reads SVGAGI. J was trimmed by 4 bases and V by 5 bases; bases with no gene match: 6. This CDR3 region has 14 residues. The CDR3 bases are TGTGCCAGCAGTCGACAGGGGTGGAGCACTGAAGCTTTCTTT. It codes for CASSRQGWSTEAFF.

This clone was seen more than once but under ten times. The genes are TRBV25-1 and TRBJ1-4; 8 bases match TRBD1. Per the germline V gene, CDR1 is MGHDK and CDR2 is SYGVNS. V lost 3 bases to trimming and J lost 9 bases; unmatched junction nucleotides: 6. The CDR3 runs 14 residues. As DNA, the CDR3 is TGTGCCAGCAGTGAGCGGACAGGGAACCAAAAACTGTTTTTT. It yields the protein CASSERTGNQKLFF.

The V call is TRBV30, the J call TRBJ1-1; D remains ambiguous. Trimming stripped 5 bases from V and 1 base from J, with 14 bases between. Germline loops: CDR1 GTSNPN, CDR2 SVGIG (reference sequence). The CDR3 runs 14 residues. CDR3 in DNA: TGTGCCTGGGGCTTTGGGCAGCGGAACACTGAAGCTTTCTTT. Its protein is CAWGFGQRNTEAFF.

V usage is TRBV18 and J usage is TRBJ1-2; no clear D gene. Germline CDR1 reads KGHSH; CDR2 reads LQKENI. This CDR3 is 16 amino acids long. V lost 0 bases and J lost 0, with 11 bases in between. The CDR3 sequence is CASSPPIGDPNYGYTF. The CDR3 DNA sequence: TGTGCCAGCTCACCACCGATCGGCGATCCTAACTATGGCTACACCTTC.

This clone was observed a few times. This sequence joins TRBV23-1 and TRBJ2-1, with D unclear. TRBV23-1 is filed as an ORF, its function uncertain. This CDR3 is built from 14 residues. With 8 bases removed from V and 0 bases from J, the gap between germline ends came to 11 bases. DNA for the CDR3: TGCGCCAGCGATGGGCCCAGCTCCTACAATGAGCAGTTCTTC. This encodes CASDGPSSYNEQFF.

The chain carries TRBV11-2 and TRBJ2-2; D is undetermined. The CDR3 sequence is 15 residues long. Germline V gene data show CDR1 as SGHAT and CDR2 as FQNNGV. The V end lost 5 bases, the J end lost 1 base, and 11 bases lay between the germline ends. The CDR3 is CASSQRQQNTGELFF. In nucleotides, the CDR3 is TGTGCCAGCAGCCAAAGGCAGCAGAACACCGGGGAGCTGTTTTTT. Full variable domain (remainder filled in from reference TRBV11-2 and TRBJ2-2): EAGVAQSPRYKIIEKRQSVAFWCNPISGHATLYWYQQILGQGPKLLIQFQNNGVVDDSQLPKDRFSAERLKGVDSTLKIQPAKLEDSAVYLCASSQRQQNTGELFFGEGSRLTVL.

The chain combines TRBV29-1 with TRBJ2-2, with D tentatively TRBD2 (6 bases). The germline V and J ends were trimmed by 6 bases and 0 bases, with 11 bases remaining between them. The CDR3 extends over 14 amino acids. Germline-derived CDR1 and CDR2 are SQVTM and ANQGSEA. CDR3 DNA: TGCAGCGTCCGGGGACTTTCGAACACCGGGGAGCTGTTTTTT. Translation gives CSVRGLSNTGELFF.

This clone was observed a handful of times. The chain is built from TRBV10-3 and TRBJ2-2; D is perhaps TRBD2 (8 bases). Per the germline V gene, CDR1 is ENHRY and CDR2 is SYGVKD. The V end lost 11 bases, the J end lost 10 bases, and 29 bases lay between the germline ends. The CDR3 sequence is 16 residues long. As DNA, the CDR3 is TGTGCCGCAAAAGGGGGCCGGCGGGGGGACGGAGTGGAGCTGTTTTTT. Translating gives CAAKGGRRGDGVELFF.

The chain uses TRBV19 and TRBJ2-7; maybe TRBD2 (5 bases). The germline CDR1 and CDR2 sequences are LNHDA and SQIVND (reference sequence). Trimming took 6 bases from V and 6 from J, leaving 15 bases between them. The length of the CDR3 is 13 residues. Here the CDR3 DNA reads TGTGCCAGTAGCGGCCCTAGCATCTCCGAGCAGTACTTC. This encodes CASSGPSISEQYF. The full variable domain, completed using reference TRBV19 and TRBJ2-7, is DGGITQSPKYLFRKEGQNVTLSCEQNLNHDAMYWYRQDPGQGLRLIYYSQIVNDFQKGDIAEGYSVSREKKESFPLTVTSAQKNPTAFYLCASSGPSISEQYFGPGTRLTVT.